This TCR beta chain was sequenced in a study of T cell responses to AZD1222 COVID-19 vaccine. Study outcomes and limitations: Nearly half of unique spike-specific TCRs reportedly avoided B.1.351 and B.1.1.7 mutated regions.

The CDR3 has 15 residues. CDR1 is LNHNV and CDR2 is YYDKDF in the germline V gene (reference sequence). Unmatched junction bases numbered 2, after V lost 1 base and J lost 5 bases. The protocol was immunoSEQ multiplex PCR, while the TCRdb copy is restricted to in-frame clones and leaves out a portion. Of 200,000 or so clones listed, around 88% are singletons. Comment on this clone: Its antigen is not known.

Sample: peripheral blood, taken on day 0 of AZD1222 vaccination. The clonotype comes from an adult in good health. The rearrangement links TRBV15 to TRBJ2-5; 12 nucleotides agree with TRBD2. The CDR3 DNA is TGTGCCACCAGCAGAGGGACTAGCGGGGTCGAGACCCAGTACTTC. This encodes CATSRGTSGVETQYF.